This T cell receptor beta chain stems from a study of naive and memory T cell subsets (dated by TCRdb to 2017 to 2019). Regarding the research as a whole: Sorted naive and memory T cell subsets from peripheral blood were analyzed in the study using a UMI-based, open-source pipeline for TCR alpha and beta sequencing. IgG serology results and the functional CMV T cell responses were in complete agreement. RNA was DNase-treated and reverse transcribed with TCR constant-region primers, mostly using SuperScript III.

Sequences SGDLS (CDR1) and YYNGEE (CDR2) are obtained from the germline V gene. Relative to germline, V is 3 bases shorter and J is 1 base shorter, with 7 bases between their ends. Measured from the cysteine to the phenylalanine, the CDR3 is 13 residues long. Only CDR3 DNA is held: 39 bases, read in frame from base 1. Library prep was done by UMI-ligation and nested PCR. The beta constant-region primer was an equimolar mix of two oligonucleotides covering both TRBC1 and TRBC2. A single-stranded oligonucleotide bearing the SP2 primer plus a 12-nucleotide UMI was ligated onto the 3' end of the cDNA by T4 RNA ligase 1. Four rounds of PCR, combining the SP2 primer with nested alpha and beta constant-region primers, were used to amplify the ligated cDNA. Incubation of the ligation reaction was carried out at 16 degrees C for roughly 18-24 hours. PCR2 was typically run as a SYBR Green qPCR and stopped at a predetermined threshold to prevent over-amplification. Apart from the first purification, every purification step used Agencourt AMPure XP magnetic beads. Libraries were quantified by Qubit and checked on a TapeStation, where a main peak was expected near 650 bp. Pooled libraries were sequenced on an Illumina MiSeq with v2 2x251 paired-end kits, typically giving about 0.85-2.3 million reads per sample. Libraries were pooled at approximately 3.7 nM per sample, and about 4.5-7.5% PhiX was added to improve cluster recognition. In the source study's methods: V and J genes were assigned to Demultiplexor-processed FASTQ reads by Decombinator through tag matching, with a single base-pair mismatch being allowed. Collapsinator relied on UMIs to fix sequencing errors as well as frequency errors caused by PCR heterogeneity. TCRs were translated and CDR3s were extracted from the conserved cysteine to the FGXG phenylalanine by CDR3Translator, with non-productive sequences being flagged. Gini, Shannon entropy and inverse Simpson indices were calculated on repertoires subsampled to equal numbers of UMI-defined TCRs. Within the linear range, a power law was fitted by maximum likelihood to the distributions of clonotype abundance. On one naive CD8 sample, the pipeline and MIGEC gave similar UMI counts, unique TCR numbers and clonal distributions. Repertoires were searched for about 7,000 CMV-associated CDR3 sequences compiled from VDJdb and a published dataset. In-frame beta chains were kept once TCRdb had trimmed the public reads at Q25 with fastp and called clones with MiXCR. Rows with one shared CDR3 protein collapse into an entry with the most common genes and DNA. The V and J calls were determined by TCRdb, not by the authors. The sample has about 90,000 distinct CDR3 sequences on record, about 6.5% of them singletons. Of the sample, over 1.5% is held by the ten largest clones.

General study outcomes and caveats: Each clonotype was defined as a single alpha or beta chain sequence rather than as a paired alpha/beta receptor. The repertoire findings for the naive and memory subsets could not be validated, as no ground truth was available. After error correction, only a single occurrence was seen for over 95% of naive TCR sequences, so much steeper abundance distributions were produced than in memory subsets. In both CD4 and CD8 cells, the Gini index increased while Shannon and inverse Simpson diversity decreased from naive through CM, EM and EMRA. TCR abundance followed a power law with an exponent that was different for naive and memory subsets but consistent across the three individuals. RNA-based TCR counts may be influenced by expression changes linked to T cell activation and differentiation.

From the second PCR step on, the TCR alpha and beta chain libraries were amplified in separate reactions. The CMV status of each donor was determined by measuring IFNgamma production from CD4+ T cells after fresh PBMCs had been stimulated overnight with CMV viral lysate. CD4 T cells were positively selected using Miltenyi beads, after which CD8 T cells were positively selected from the CD4-negative fraction. Cells stained for CD3, CD4, CD8, CD45RA, CD27 and a live/dead dye were sorted on a BD Aria II into four subsets by CD45RA and CD27. Blood came from three healthy volunteers, each fractionated into CD4 and CD8 T cells and then into four differentiation subsets. Approximately 0.13 L of peripheral blood was drawn per donor, and PBMC were isolated by Ficoll-Paque PLUS density-gradient centrifugation. Sorted cells were lysed in RLT buffer, and RNA was extracted with a Qiagen RNeasy kit and stored at -80°C.

This clonotype showed up just a few times. Its antigen has not been determined. It has no much larger one-base neighbor in the sample; base qualities were not kept. Sequencing used central memory CD4+ T cells from blood. This specimen's cell subset or site label, interpreted: central memory, CD45RA- CD27+. This TCR was recovered from a human donor in good health. This receptor chain uses TRBV9 and TRBJ1-1; perhaps TRBD1 is the D gene, with 5 bases matching. Read as DNA, the sequence is TGTGCCAGCAGCGCGGGGCCGAACACTGAAGCTTTCTTT. Its protein product is CASSAGPNTEAFF.